The present T cell receptor beta chain was sequenced within a study of cytomegalovirus exposure and HLA in healthy donors (dated by TCRdb to 2016 to 2017). In the study overall: An earlier analysis of some 500 of the donors reported about 250 Gb of sequence data and some 100 million unique TCR beta sequences from roughly 180 million T cells. An early release that covered about 600 HLA-typed donors contained approximately 300 gigabases of sequencing data and 75 million to 100 million unique TCR sequences. Of the 398 genotyped donors, about 84% fell in the genetic ancestry cluster associated with self-reported Caucasian donors. The study aimed to test whether signatures of past pathogen exposure could be identified by cataloging public T cell receptors. The study used immunosequencing to profile the T cell repertoires of 666 subjects and linked those repertoires to cytomegalovirus serostatus. In addition to the first cohort of around 670 subjects, a separate validation cohort of 120 different subjects was used. High-throughput TCR immunosequencing, statistical association of individual TCRs with disease status, and machine learning were combined to predict cytomegalovirus infection status. To study patterns of TCR occurrence, a later analysis re-analyzed previously published TCR beta repertoires from around 660 donors and added high-resolution HLA genotyping. Rather than using new phenotypic data, the later analysis identified candidate immune exposures from TCR beta sequences and from how often those sequences occurred across donors. In an earlier analysis of 500 to 650 of the donors, high-throughput TCR beta sequencing was used to judge whether each TCR beta V gene segment behaved as functional or pseudogenic. Donor age, sex, ethnicity and CMV serostatus were compiled alongside the repertoire data. In a later genetic analysis, genome-wide SNP genotypes for about 55% of the roughly 700 donors were used, and that subset was treated as a discovery cohort. Every discovery cohort repertoire had been produced on one sequencing platform. Class I and class II HLA loci were covered by the typing at four-digit resolution. The number of typed donors differed by locus: about 629-640 for A, B, C, DRB1 and DQB1; approximately 530 for DQA1; 600 to 610 for DPA1; and about 470 for DPB1. Four or five DR-DQ haplotypes were handled as single units for association and clustering because linkage in the cohort was strong. Across approximately 400 genotyped donors of the cohort, an average of 235,054 unique TCR beta nucleotide sequences per donor were sequenced, and approximately 17% of those sequences were non-productive.

Concerning this clone itself: No cognate antigen has been identified for it. No base quality values were provided; no much bigger clone lies one nucleotide off.

V is clipped by 7 bases and J by 4 bases, and the sequence between their germline boundaries is 15 bases long. Its CDR3 holds 13 amino acids, cysteine through phenylalanine. CDR3 DNA is the only sequence kept; it has 39 bases, read in frame from the first base. Based on the germline V gene (reference sequence), the CDR1 and CDR2 sequences are GTSNPN and SVGIG. In total, fewer than 750 healthy bone marrow donors made up the cohort. At the time of sampling, all cohort members were nominally healthy, though unrecorded immune exposures were likely present. The donor was CMV seronegative and belonged to the group of over 350 seronegative cohort members. Every donor gave a peripheral blood sample, and the peripheral blood mononuclear cells from that sample were used for TCR beta sequencing. The Qiagen DNeasy Blood Extraction Kit was used to extract genomic DNA from the blood cell samples. To prepare the library, the immunoSEQ multiplex PCR assay was applied. A mixture of 60 forward primers for TCR Vbeta segments and 13 reverse primers for TCR Jbeta segments was used in the multiplex PCR. The CDR3 region of rearranged TCR beta genes was amplified from genomic DNA by a multiplex PCR assay. Amplified TCR beta libraries were sequenced as 87-base-pair reads on the Illumina HiSeq System. Under the source paper's analysis protocol: In a later analysis, tens of millions of unique TCR beta chains were counted across the 666 repertoires, and roughly 11 million of these chains were shared by at least two donors. Raw reads were error-corrected and collapsed into unique sequences by a nearest-neighbor algorithm in which closely related sequences were merged to remove PCR and sequencing errors. To assign V, D and J gene segments, CDR3 sequences were aligned to IMGT reference sequences. For a sequence to be retained, at least a six-nucleotide match to both a V gene segment and a J gene segment was required. Rearrangements were classified as productive when the CDR3 lacked stop codons and remained in frame with V and J, and all other rearrangements were classified as non-productive. CDR3 was defined according to IMGT convention as the region running from the second conserved V-encoded cysteine to the conserved J-encoded phenylalanine. The earlier analysis of about 610 of the donors excluded any sequence lacking an unambiguous match to a single V gene segment. An earlier analysis of roughly 590 of the donors called V segments functional above 56.7% productive rearrangements and segregating when the between-donor standard deviation exceeded 5%. A statistical classification framework was built for diagnosing cytomegalovirus status from the catalog of TCR beta chain sequences. In a later analysis, TCR nucleotide sequences were compared against IMGT/GENE-DB human TR gene sequences so that V and J genes could be assigned. In a later analysis, CDR3 sequences and most-parsimonious VDJ recombination scenarios were assigned using the TCRdist pipeline. In a later analysis, each TCR beta chain was defined by its CDR3 amino acid sequence together with its V-gene family, and reads lacking a unique V-gene family were excluded. To address suspected cross-contamination and a sequencing artifact, a later analysis removed approximately 600 highly shared, low-generation-probability nucleotide sequences. For each public chain, a later analysis derived a clonal expansion index from normalized ranks of inferred template counts within each repertoire. In a later analysis, generation probabilities were computed with a VDJ recombination model fitted to out-of-frame rearrangements, and the resulting probabilities were checked against IGoR. A later analysis scored TCR-TCR, TCR-HLA and TCR-CMV co-occurrence with hypergeometric tests, applying a repertoire-size bias correction to TCR pairs. False discovery rates were estimated in a later analysis by permuting HLA or CMV assignments 20 times. In a later analysis, co-occurring TCRs were grouped with DBSCAN, and TCRdist sequence similarity was added when clustering was performed within HLA-allele-positive subsets. For co-occurrence clustering, repertoires with fewer than 30,000 or more than 120,000 public chains were excluded, along with about five repertoires with anomalous nucleotide sharing. This immuneACCESS table, as held by TCRdb, lists in-frame sequences with V and J called but not all clones. Of the missing ones, under half trace to an unresolved V gene in checked studies; the others have no known cause. V and J calls plus clone size are reproduced from that table; the DNA served to infer D and trimming. Across this sample there are a few hundred thousand clones, with roughly 80% seen only once. The ten biggest clones cover roughly 15% of the sample.

Here is what the overall study found, with its caveats: In an earlier analysis of fewer than 750 of the donors, most TCR beta V segments were observed in productive rearrangements about 87% or about 30% of the time, broadly matching IMGT annotations. At a false discovery rate of 0.05, a later analysis linked approximately 18,000 TCR beta sequences to specific HLA alleles. The earlier analysis of around 600 of the donors excluded 15 to 20 rarely observed V segments, including chromosome 9 orphons, because counts were too low. A further reported finding was that TCR beta sequences accurately predicted the HLA-A and HLA-B alleles for most subjects in the first cohort. In a later genetic analysis, fewer N-insertions in productive TCRs were reported among donors in an Asian-associated ancestry cluster than the roughly 700-donor mean. According to a later analysis, parvovirus B19, influenza, CMV and Epstein-Barr virus appeared linked to several top co-occurrence clusters. A later analysis found that TCR association rates varied across HLA loci, with DRB1 alleles showing the most associated TCRs and HLA-C alleles the fewest. A group of highly shared sequence variants was considered likely to be a technical artifact of the sequencing pipeline. A total of roughly 160 TCR beta chains were listed by the study as associated with cytomegalovirus. Cytomegalovirus status was reported to be diagnosed by the classifier with high specificity and sensitivity in both the original and validation cohorts. Across donors, most TCR sequences were observed very rarely, whereas some public TCRs were present in many individuals. Compared with equally common non-associated chains, HLA-associated TCR beta chains in a later analysis were more clonally expanded and had lower generation probabilities. An association between a missense DCLRE1C variant and V-gene and J-gene trimming of TCR beta chains was found in a later genetic analysis and replicated in an independent cohort. Strong co-occurrence of HLA alleles, especially DR and DQ, made assigning TCR associations to individual alleles difficult. It was suggested by the authors that the approach could potentially be generalized to other disease states and immunological phenotypes. Roughly uniform sequencing depth across donors was assumed in presence/absence analyses, although this assumption may not hold. The 87-base-pair reads could not distinguish some IMGT-functional V segments, including TRBV6-2 and TRBV6-3, so those segments were excluded. For the cohort, immune exposure information was limited to CMV serostatus. In this cohort, only TCR beta chains were sequenced, and detectable features were limited by the absence of alpha or paired-chain data. Because some donors lacked HLA typing at each locus, the association tests relied only on the typed subset. In vitro tests confirmed that a few of the cytomegalovirus-associated TCR beta chains recognize cytomegalovirus antigens. Correlated functional status among segregating V segments might be attributable to linkage disequilibrium, but an unknown experimental factor could not be ruled out. In a later analysis, most CMV-associated TCR beta chains were found to appear HLA-restricted, with HLA associations seemingly driven largely by CMV exposure.

In this chain, TRBV30 is recombined with TRBJ2-3; matching of 6 bases hints at TRBD1 as the D gene. The sequencing sample was made of PBMCs. This sequence was found in a man aged 40-49 years in good health and CMV-seronegative. The sequenced DNA: TGTGCCTTTCACAGGGTAGCCGCAGATACGCAGTATTTT. It translates to CAFHRVAADTQYF.